This T cell receptor (beta chain) was captured in a study of cytomegalovirus exposure and HLA in healthy donors. Study results and caveats: In vitro confirmation showed three CMV-associated chains to be CMV antigen specific. Most TCR sequences were seen very rarely across donors, but some public TCRs occurred in many.

In regard to this clone: Its antigen is still unknown.

Measured with immunoSEQ multiplex PCR; TCRdb has only the in-frame clones, and not every one. The profile shows around 65,000 clones, over 90% of them singletons. The donors were part of the approximately 130-subject validation cohort, which stood apart from the roughly 700-subject first cohort. The V gene end was trimmed by 4 bases and the J gene end by 7 bases; junction bases not matched to a gene: 7. CDR3 length: 15 residues. Germline-derived CDR1 and CDR2 are MNHEY and SMNVEV (reference sequence). The TCR originated in a man aged 18 to 30 in good health and CMV-seropositive. This chain uses TRBV27 with TRBJ2-2; 9 bases are shared with TRBD2. The sample was PBMCs. CDR3 nucleotide sequence: TGTGCCAGCAGTTACCTAGCGGGAACGGACGGGGAGCTGTTTTTT. It translates to CASSYLAGTDGELFF.